This entry describes one T cell receptor (beta chain). What this receptor recognizes is not known. Per-nucleotide qualities are absent, and no much larger clonotype sits a single base away. The immunoSEQ Assay, a bias-controlled multiplex PCR, was used to amplify TCRbeta CDR3 regions from genomic DNA. Concerning the study's data processing: Within the assay, amplification of reference gene primers was used to estimate how many nucleated cells each sample contained. To quantify the absolute abundance of each unique TCRbeta CDR3 rearrangement, sequence reads were collapsed and filtered. For each sample, productive Simpson clonality was calculated as the square root of Simpson's diversity index over productive rearrangements. TCRdb obtained this table from immuneACCESS and retained in-frame rearrangements with V and J assigned. These tables miss some clones; where compared with another copy, unresolved V genes account for less than half of the shortfall, and the remainder is unexplained. That table supplies the V and J calls and clone size; D and trimming were determined from the DNA. The sample profile shows over 400,000 clones; 86% of them were found once. The top ten constitute 1.4% of the sample.

The germline V gene sets CDR1 to MDHEN and CDR2 to SYDVKM. V is pared back by 10 bases and J by 2 bases, with 30 bases lying between the germline termini. From the cysteine up to the phenylalanine, the CDR3 has a length of 18 residues. The kept DNA is CDR3 alone, 54 bases in frame from the first base. The data derive from a study of blood T cell repertoires in COVID-19 (dated by TCRdb to the early 2020s). Turning to the overall study: Collaborator samples came from the United States, Italy and Spain and covered acute and convalescent phases of COVID-19. The prospective study material was composed of cDNA or gDNA derived from T cells, B-cell-depleted T cells, or PBMCs. Deeply sampled blood TCRbeta repertoires from subjects exposed to, actively infected with, or recovered from COVID-19 were included in the dataset. The samples were drawn from the first 160 participants of the ongoing ImmuneRACE study and from 1,200 or so subjects provided by 6 global collaborators. A freely available public database, intended as a resource for researchers studying the immune response to SARS-CoV-2, is where the repertoires were released. A de-identified subject ID, COVID-19 status, age in years and sex were almost always included in the sample metadata. Where available, HLA class I and class II types were taken from metadata supplied by the sample provider and were not determined by assay-based typing.

General findings and caveats noted by the study authors: How much clinical and demographic metadata was included differed by source and by participant, and the metadata was provided uncurated.

Collaborating institutions collected whole blood in K2EDTA tubes following their own protocols. For TCRbeta analysis, collaborators shipped samples as frozen whole blood, isolated PBMCs, or DNA extracted from either of those sample types. The source of this sequence is a woman aged 25 to 39 with active or convalescent COVID-19. The chain links TRBV28 with TRBJ2-7; TRBD2 could be the D gene, as 5 bases match. Input material: peripheral blood. The CDR3 region has the sequence CATNLSRRGQRTAYEQYF. The nucleotide sequence reads TGTGCCACCAACCTTTCCCGTCGAGGGCAGCGAACCGCCTACGAGCAGTACTTC.